This paragraph covers one T cell receptor (beta chain) sequence. Its antigen is undetermined. This record belongs to a study of blood T cells in healthy people across ages. The study's findings and limits: Across samples, TCR beta diversity tracked strongly with naive T cell percentage. Donors of long life had a larger count of naive CD4+ cells and greater diversity than aged donors. The lack of PBMC sorting stopped any conclusive naive versus antigen-experienced comparison.

CDR1 and CDR2 from the germline V gene are SQVTM and ANQGSEA. V was trimmed by 4 bases and J by 3 bases, leaving 13 bases between them. The CDR3 sequence is 13 residues long. A sample-barcoded 5' primer and a J-beta primer mix were used in a second PCR of roughly 7 to 11 cycles. TCRdb used MiXCR to reprocess the 5' RACE reads, holding one entry per CDR3 protein. The table records 1.8 million or so distinct CDR3 sequences, 30% to 40% of them present only once. The V gene is TRBV29-1, the J gene TRBJ2-7; D gene ambiguous. Sequencing was performed on blood. The receptor's source is a human donor in good health. CDR3 bases: TGCAGCGTTGCAGGCACGAGGAGCTACGAGCAGTACTTC. Translation: CSVAGTRSYEQYF.